The 23 T cell receptor beta chains reported below all come from one sample, sequenced in a study of CD8 T cells in ankylosing spondylitis. TCRdb used MiXCR to reprocess the 5' RACE reads, holding one entry per CDR3 protein. The repertoire includes about 160,000 distinct CDR3 sequences, approximately 16% of them detected once, and approximately 7.8% sits in the top ten. Sequenced input: blood, either unsorted or a sorted T cell fraction (not recorded which). The receptors were gathered from a male donor with ankylosing spondylitis or in good health (not recorded which).

In this sample, this clonotype turned up many times. The rearrangement joins TRBV15 to TRBJ2-2, with 10 bases lining up with TRBD2. The germline gives CDR1 LNHNV, CDR2 YYDKDF (reference sequence). V lost 5 bases to trimming and J lost 4 bases; unmatched junction nucleotides: 7. The CDR3 spans 16 residues. CDR3 bases: TGTGCCACCAGCGGCCTAGCGGGAGTTTTCACCGGGGAGCTGTTTTTT. Amino acid sequence: CATSGLAGVFTGELFF.

The CDR3 protein is CAIGTGTGSTDTQYF. In DNA, the CDR3 is TGTGCCATCGGCACCGGGACGGGTAGCACAGATACGCAGTATTTT. J is TRBJ2-3 and V is TRBV10-3, with D tentatively TRBD1 or TRBD2 (5 bases each). This CDR3 has 15 residues. CDR1 and CDR2 from the germline V gene are ENHRY and SYGVKD. Trimming took off 8 bases at V and 0 bases at J, with 15 bases between the two ends.

This clonotype was found a few times. The V call is TRBV11-2, the J call TRBJ2-2; no reliable D call. The CDR3 loop spans 17 amino acids. Germline V gene sequence: CDR1 SGHAT, CDR2 FQNNGV. Trimming shortened V by 0 bases and J by 2 bases, and 13 bases separated the two germline ends. The CDR3 is CASSLDFWAGNTGELFF. The CDR3 nucleotides are TGTGCCAGCAGCTTAGATTTTTGGGCAGGAAACACCGGGGAGCTGTTTTTT. Full variable domain (remainder filled in from reference TRBV11-2 and TRBJ2-2): EAGVAQSPRYKIIEKRQSVAFWCNPISGHATLYWYQQILGQGPKLLIQFQNNGVVDDSQLPKDRFSAERLKGVDSTLKIQPAKLEDSAVYLCASSLDFWAGNTGELFFGEGSRLTVL.

This clonotype was picked up many times. Written as DNA, the CDR3 is TGCAGTGCTTGGACTAGCGGTAACGAGCAGTTCTTC. The encoded protein is CSAWTSGNEQFF. The V gene is TRBV20-1, the J gene TRBJ2-1; 10 bases map to TRBD2. Per the germline V gene, CDR1 is DFQATT and CDR2 is SNEGSKA (reference sequence). The J segment lost 10 bases and the V segment lost 5 bases, leaving 5 bases of the junction unmatched. The CDR3 runs 12 residues.

This clonotype appeared many times. The chain carries TRBV20-1 and TRBJ2-2, with D hard to call. The CDR3 runs to 14 residues. CDR1 is DFQATT, CDR2 SNEGSKA, per germline (reference sequence). The V end lost 6 bases, the J end lost 0 bases, and 11 bases lay between the germline ends. The CDR3 DNA reads as TGCAGTGCCGCCCCGGGTGCGAACACCGGGGAGCTGTTTTTT. Translating it yields CSAAPGANTGELFF.

The chain combines TRBV29-1 with TRBJ1-1, with 7 bases fitting TRBD1. The CDR3 is 13 amino acids. CDR1 SQVTM and CDR2 ANQGSEA come from the germline V gene. The V gene end was trimmed by 4 bases and the J gene end by 6 bases; junction bases not matched to a gene: 8. CDR3 in DNA: TGCAGCGTTGGATTCAGGGGGAGCGCTGAAGCTTTCTTT. Translation gives CSVGFRGSAEAFF.

At least ten counts were recorded for this clonotype. The gene calls are TRBV11-2 and TRBJ2-7, with 10 positions matching TRBD1. This CDR3 comprises 19 residues. Germline V gene data show CDR1 as SGHAT and CDR2 as FQNNGV. V gave up 4 bases and J gave up 2 bases; unmatched junction bases: 17. CDR3 residues: CASSSIRDRGRGTTYEQYF. The CDR3 bases are TGTGCCAGCAGCTCGATCCGGGACAGGGGCCGCGGTACCACCTACGAGCAGTACTTC.

V gene TRBV7-2 combines with J gene TRBJ2-2, with D tentatively TRBD2 (6 bases). V lost 3 bases and J 4 bases, leaving 15 bases between the germline ends. CDR1 SGHTA and CDR2 FQGNSA come from the germline V gene. The CDR3 extends over 16 amino acids. CDR3 DNA sequence: TGTGCCAGCAGCTTCCCTCCGGGAGAGGGCACCGGGGAGCTGTTTTTT. As protein: CASSFPPGEGTGELFF.

This clonotype showed up many times. V and J are TRBV5-1 and TRBJ2-2, with D perhaps matching TRBD2 (6 bases). Germline V CDR1 and CDR2: SGHRS, YFSETQ. V lost 1 base and J lost 6, with 13 bases in between. The CDR3 is 15 residues long. CDR3 in DNA: TGCGCCAGCAGCTTGCTCGGGAGTAATGCCGGGGAGCTGTTTTTT. Translating it yields CASSLLGSNAGELFF.

This clonotype was counted ten times or more. The V call is TRBV19, the J call TRBJ1-3, with D uncertain. Germline CDR1 and CDR2: LNHDA and SQIVND (reference sequence). The CDR3 runs 16 residues. V was trimmed by 0 bases and J by 0 bases, leaving 9 bases between them. The CDR3 loop is CASSIDRSSSGNTIYF. In nucleotides, the CDR3 is TGTGCCAGTAGTATAGACAGGTCGAGCTCTGGAAACACCATATATTTT.

This clonotype occurred a few times. The V and J genes are TRBV12-3 or TRBV12-4 and TRBJ1-2; TRBD1 matches 8 bases. The CDR3 spans 16 residues. J was trimmed by 4 bases and V by 4 bases; bases with no gene match: 11. Written as DNA, the CDR3 is TGTGCCAGCAGTTCAGACCGGACAGGGACAGTCTATGGCTACACCTTC. It yields the protein CASSSDRTGTVYGYTF.

The sample holds many counts of this clonotype. The genes are TRBV15 and TRBJ1-1; D not certain. Trimming stripped 11 bases from V and 2 bases from J, with 15 bases between. The CDR3 is made up of 13 amino acids. CDR1 is LNHNV and CDR2 is YYDKDF in the germline V gene (reference sequence). CDR3 DNA sequence: TGTGCCGCCACCGAGGGAACCAACACTGAAGCTTTCTTT. It is translated as CAATEGTNTEAFF.

This clonotype showed up just a few times. This rearrangement joins TRBV5-4 to TRBJ1-1; D may be TRBD1 (6 bases). The CDR3 covers 14 residues. Germline V gives CDR1 SGHNT, CDR2 YYREEE (reference sequence). Trimming took 5 bases from V and 1 from J, leaving 12 bases between them. The CDR3 is CASSFLDRNTEAFF. The CDR3 nucleotides are TGTGCCAGCAGTTTCCTGGACAGGAACACTGAAGCTTTCTTT.

This clonotype was recorded a few times. This rearrangement joins TRBV18 to TRBJ1-2, with a weak D call TRBD1 (6 bases). Trimming pared 0 bases from V and 6 bases from J, leaving 14 bases between. The CDR3 consists of 15 residues. Germline-derived CDR1 and CDR2 are KGHSH and LQKENI. This chain's CDR3 is CASSPPDRLRDGYTF. The CDR3, as DNA: TGTGCCAGCTCACCACCAGACAGGCTAAGAGATGGCTACACCTTC.

A few counts support this clonotype. This rearrangement joins TRBV7-6 to TRBJ1-1; 7 positions match TRBD1. J lost 4 bases, V lost 0 bases, and 11 bases had no gene match. The germline V gene has CDR1 SGHVS and CDR2 FNYEAQ. The CDR3 sequence is 17 residues long. CDR3 loop: CASSLAQGWGSATEAFF. The DNA of the CDR3 is TGTGCCAGCAGCTTAGCACAGGGGTGGGGTTCGGCCACTGAAGCTTTCTTT.

This clonotype was counted a few times. The V and J genes are TRBV3-1 and TRBJ1-2, with 8 bases matching TRBD1. J was trimmed by 4 bases and V by 6 bases; bases with no gene match: 19. This CDR3 contains 18 residues. CDR1 is LGHDT and CDR2 is YNNKEL in the germline V gene (reference sequence). This CDR3 is CASRGTGTGGNFGYGYTF. CDR3 nucleotides: TGTGCCAGCAGGGGGACCGGGACAGGAGGGAATTTCGGCTATGGCTACACCTTC.

This clonotype was seen ten or more times. V gene TRBV5-1 combines with J gene TRBJ2-5, with TRBD2 matching over 10 bases. The CDR3 consists of 16 residues. Germline trimming cut 3 bases from V and 1 base from J; bases unmatched to any gene: 6. The V gene's germline CDR1 is SGHRS and CDR2 YFSETQ. The CDR3: CASSSGLAALQETQYF. The CDR3 nucleotides read TGCGCCAGCAGCTCCGGACTAGCGGCTCTCCAAGAGACCCAGTACTTC.

In this sample, this clonotype turned up a few times. The chain carries TRBV2 and TRBJ2-7; 8 bases are shared with TRBD2. The CDR3 has 16 amino acids. Germline V gives CDR1 SNHLY, CDR2 FYNNEI. In nucleotides, the CDR3 is TGTGCTGGACGGGGTAGCGGGACGGATAGAGCCTACGAGCAGTACTTC. Translated: CAGRGSGTDRAYEQYF.

This clonotype has only a few counts. This chain links TRBV20-1 with TRBJ2-3; 8 bases match TRBD2. Trimming took 0 bases from V and 4 from J; bases not matched to a gene: 9. There are 16 residues in the CDR3. From germline, CDR1 is DFQATT and CDR2 SNEGSKA (reference sequence). In nucleotides, the CDR3 is TGCAGTGCTAGAGATCCGGCGGGGGGAACCCCAGATACGCAGTATTTT. Amino acids: CSARDPAGGTPDTQYF.

The chain carries TRBV27 and TRBJ1-2; D perhaps matches TRBD1 (5 bases). Germline assignment: CDR1 MNHEY and CDR2 SMNVEV (reference sequence). The ends were cut back, 0 bases at V and 7 bases at J, with 12 bases in the middle. CDR3 size: 14 residues. CDR3 nucleotide sequence: TGTGCCAGCAGTTTATCTTGGCAGGGTAGTGGCTACACCTTC. Amino acids: CASSLSWQGSGYTF.

The V call is TRBV29-1, the J call TRBJ2-3; 12 bases map to TRBD1. Germline V gene lookup returns CDR1 SQVTM and CDR2 ANQGSEA. The CDR3 contains 14 residues. The J segment lost 9 bases and the V segment lost 6 bases, leaving 10 bases of the junction unmatched. CDR3 in DNA: TGCAGCGTGAGGCCGGGACAGGGGGCCAGCACGCAGTATTTT. It translates to CSVRPGQGASTQYF.

This clonotype was seen many times. The rearrangement links TRBV12-3 or TRBV12-4 to TRBJ1-1; possible D gene TRBD1, 5 bases. CDR3 length equals 14 residues. Trimming stripped 5 bases from V and 4 bases from J, with 14 bases between. CDR3 nucleotide sequence: TGTGCCAGCAGTCCATTCTCCGGGGCCACTGAAGCTTTCTTT. Amino acid sequence: CASSPFSGATEAFF.

This clonotype has only a few counts. The V call is TRBV5-1, the J call TRBJ1-2; TRBD1 matches 8 bases. J gave up 6 bases and V 4 bases, and 5 bases lay outside the gene matches. Germline V CDR1 and CDR2: SGHRS, YFSETQ. This CDR3 comprises 13 residues. DNA of the CDR3: TGCGCCAGCAGCCACGGACAGGGTGATGGCTACACCTTC. This translates into CASSHGQGDGYTF. The full variable domain, rest sourced from reference TRBV5-1 and TRBJ1-2, is KAGVTQTPRYLIKTRGQQVTLSCSPISGHRSVSWYQQTPGQGLQFLFEYFSETQRNKGNFPGRFSGRQFSNSRSEMNVSTLELGDSALYLCASSHGQGDGYTFGSGTRLTVV.